The sequence of this T cell receptor beta chain was determined in a study of blood T cell repertoires in COVID-19. The overall study: T cells, B-cell-depleted T cells, or PBMCs provided the cDNA or gDNA that served as material.

With 1 base clipped from V and 0 bases from J, the junction kept 1 base outside the gene matches. The germline gives CDR1 SEHNR, CDR2 FQNEAQ (reference sequence). The CDR3 loop spans 15 amino acids. Seattle cases were enrolled at active infection and followed longitudinally. Authors' processing steps: Estimation of nucleated cell counts was performed using reference gene primer amplification. Clones were sequenced by immunoSEQ multiplex PCR, and TCRdb holds only the in-frame ones, with some missing. The V and J calls and clone size come from that table; D and trimming were worked out from the DNA. This sample has about 150,000 clones, with approximately 90% found just once.

The sequencing sample was made of peripheral blood. The source is a man between 18 and 35 years old with COVID-19, enrolled during active disease. V usage is TRBV7-9 and J usage is TRBJ2-5; 8 positions agree with TRBD1. CDR3 in DNA: TGTGCCAGCAGCTTAGGACAGGGGTACCAAGAGACCCAGTACTTC. Protein product: CASSLGQGYQETQYF.